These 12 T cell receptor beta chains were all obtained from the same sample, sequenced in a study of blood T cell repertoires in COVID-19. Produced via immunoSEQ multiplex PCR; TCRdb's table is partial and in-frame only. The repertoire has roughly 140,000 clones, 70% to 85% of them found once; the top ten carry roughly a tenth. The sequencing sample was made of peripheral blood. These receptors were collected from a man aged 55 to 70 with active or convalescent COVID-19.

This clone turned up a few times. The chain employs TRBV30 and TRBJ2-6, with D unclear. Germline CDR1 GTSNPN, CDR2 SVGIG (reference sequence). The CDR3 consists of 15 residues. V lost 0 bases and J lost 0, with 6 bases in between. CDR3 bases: TGTGCCTGGAGTGTAATCCGCTCTGGGGCCAACGTCCTGACTTTC. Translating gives CAWSVIRSGANVLTF.

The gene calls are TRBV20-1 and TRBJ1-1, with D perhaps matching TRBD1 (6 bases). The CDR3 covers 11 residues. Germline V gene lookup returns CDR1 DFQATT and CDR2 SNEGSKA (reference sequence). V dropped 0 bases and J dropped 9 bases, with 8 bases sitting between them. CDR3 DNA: TGCAGTGCTAGAGAGGACAGAAAAGCTTTCTTT. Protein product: CSAREDRKAFF.

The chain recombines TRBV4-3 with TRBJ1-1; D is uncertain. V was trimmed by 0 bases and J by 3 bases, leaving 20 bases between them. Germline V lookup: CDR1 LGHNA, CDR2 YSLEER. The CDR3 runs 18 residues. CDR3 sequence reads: CASSQEYPGQDYDTEAFF. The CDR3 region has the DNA TGCGCCAGCAGCCAAGAGTATCCTGGGCAGGATTACGACACTGAAGCTTTCTTT.

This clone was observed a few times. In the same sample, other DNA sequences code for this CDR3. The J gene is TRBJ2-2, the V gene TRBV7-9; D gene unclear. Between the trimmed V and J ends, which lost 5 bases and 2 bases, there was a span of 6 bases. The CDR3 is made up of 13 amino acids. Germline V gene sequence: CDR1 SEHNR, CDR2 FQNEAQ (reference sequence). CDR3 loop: CASSRENTGELFF. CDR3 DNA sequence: TGTGCCAGCAGCCGCGAAAACACCGGGGAGCTGTTTTTT.

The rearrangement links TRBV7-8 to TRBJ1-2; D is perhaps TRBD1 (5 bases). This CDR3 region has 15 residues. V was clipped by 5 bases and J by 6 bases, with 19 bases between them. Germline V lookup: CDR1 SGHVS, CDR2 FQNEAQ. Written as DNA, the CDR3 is TGTGCCAGCAGCCTACACGGGCAGGGCAGGGATGGCTACACCTTC. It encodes CASSLHGQGRDGYTF.

CDR3: CAWSMGATGEQFF. The CDR3 bases are TGTGCCTGGAGTATGGGAGCCACCGGGGAGCAGTTCTTC. This chain connects TRBV30 to TRBJ2-1, with a weak D call TRBD2 (5 bases). The CDR3 loop spans 13 amino acids. Germline V gene sequence: CDR1 GTSNPN, CDR2 SVGIG (reference sequence). V was cut by 2 bases and J by 10 bases, with 15 bases left in between.

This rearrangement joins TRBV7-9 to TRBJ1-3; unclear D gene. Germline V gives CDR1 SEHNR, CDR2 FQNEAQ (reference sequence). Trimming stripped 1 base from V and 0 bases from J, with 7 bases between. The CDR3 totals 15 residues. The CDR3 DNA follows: TGTGCCAGCAGCTTAGTCGGGAACTCTGGAAACACCATATATTTT. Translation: CASSLVGNSGNTIYF.

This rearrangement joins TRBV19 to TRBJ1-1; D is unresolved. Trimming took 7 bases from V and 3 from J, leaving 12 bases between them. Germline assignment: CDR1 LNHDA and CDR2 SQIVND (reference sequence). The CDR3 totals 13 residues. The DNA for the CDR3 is TGTGCCAGTACCTCGGGGTTGGACACTGAAGCTTTCTTT. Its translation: CASTSGLDTEAFF.

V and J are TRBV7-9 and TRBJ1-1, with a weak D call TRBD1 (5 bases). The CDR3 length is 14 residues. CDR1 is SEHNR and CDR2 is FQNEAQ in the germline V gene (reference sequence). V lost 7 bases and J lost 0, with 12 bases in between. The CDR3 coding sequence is TGTGCCAGCACCCCCGGGGGTCTGAACACTGAAGCTTTCTTT. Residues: CASTPGGLNTEAFF.

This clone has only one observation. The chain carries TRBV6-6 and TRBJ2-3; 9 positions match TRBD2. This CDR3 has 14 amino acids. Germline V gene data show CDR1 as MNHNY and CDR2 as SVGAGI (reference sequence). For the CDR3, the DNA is TGTGGGGTAGCGGGGGTGTTAAGCACAGATACGCAGTATTTT. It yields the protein CGVAGVLSTDTQYF.

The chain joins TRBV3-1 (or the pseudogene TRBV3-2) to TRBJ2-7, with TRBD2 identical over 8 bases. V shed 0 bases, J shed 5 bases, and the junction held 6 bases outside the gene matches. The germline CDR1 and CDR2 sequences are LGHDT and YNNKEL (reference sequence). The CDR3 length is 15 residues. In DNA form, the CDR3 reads TGTGCCAGCAGCCAAGATTGGGGGACTAGGGACGAGCAGTACGTC. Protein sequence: CASSQDWGTRDEQYV.

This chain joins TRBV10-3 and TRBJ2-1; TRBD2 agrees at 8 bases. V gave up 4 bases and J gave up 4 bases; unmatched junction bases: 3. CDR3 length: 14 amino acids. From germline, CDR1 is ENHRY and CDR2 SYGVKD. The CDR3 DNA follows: TGTGCCATCAGTGCTGCGGGGGGTTACAATGAGCAGTTCTTC. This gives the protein CAISAAGGYNEQFF.